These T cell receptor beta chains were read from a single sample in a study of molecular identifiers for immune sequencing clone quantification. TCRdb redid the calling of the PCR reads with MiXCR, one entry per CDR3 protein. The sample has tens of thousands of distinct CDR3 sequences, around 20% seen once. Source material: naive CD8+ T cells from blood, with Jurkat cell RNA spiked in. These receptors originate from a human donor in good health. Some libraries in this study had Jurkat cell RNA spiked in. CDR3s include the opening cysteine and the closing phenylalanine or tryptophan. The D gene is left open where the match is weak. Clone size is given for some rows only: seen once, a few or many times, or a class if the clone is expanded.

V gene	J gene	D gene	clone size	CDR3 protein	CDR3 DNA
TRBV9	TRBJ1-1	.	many	CASSVVGVRSEAFF	TGTGCCAGCAGCGTAGTGGGGGTGAGGTCTGAAGCTTTCTTT
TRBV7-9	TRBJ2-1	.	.	CASRGASGFNEQFF	TGTGCCAGCAGGGGGGCTAGCGGTTTCAATGAGCAGTTCTTC
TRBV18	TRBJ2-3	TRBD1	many	CASSPPVAGGSDTQYF	TGTGCCAGCTCACCACCTGTGGCAGGGGGCTCAGATACGCAGTATTTT
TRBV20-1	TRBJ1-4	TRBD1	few	CSASEDRDNEKLFF	TGCAGTGCTAGCGAGGACAGGGATAATGAAAAACTGTTTTTT
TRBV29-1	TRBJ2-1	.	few	CSVEITAYNEQFF	TGCAGCGTTGAGATAACAGCTTACAATGAGCAGTTCTTC
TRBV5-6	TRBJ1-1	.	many	CASSLQWATEAFF	TGTGCCAGCAGCTTGCAGTGGGCCACTGAAGCTTTCTTT
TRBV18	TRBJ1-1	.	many	CASSPPPTQSLNTEAFF	TGTGCCAGCTCACCACCTCCGACGCAGAGCCTGAACACTGAAGCTTTCTTT
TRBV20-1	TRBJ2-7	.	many	CSARVDSRSYEQYF	TGCAGTGCTAGAGTCGACAGCCGCTCCTACGAGCAGTACTTC
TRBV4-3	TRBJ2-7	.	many	CASSQEGGGGPYEQYF	TGCGCCAGCAGCCAAGAGGGGGGCGGGGGCCCCTACGAGCAGTACTTC
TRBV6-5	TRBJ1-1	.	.	CASSYSDSPNTEAFF	TGTGCCAGCAGTTACTCGGACAGCCCGAACACTGAAGCTTTCTTT
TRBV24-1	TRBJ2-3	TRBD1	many	CATSDRTGVHTDTQYF	TGTGCCACCAGTGACCGGACAGGGGTCCACACAGATACGCAGTATTTT
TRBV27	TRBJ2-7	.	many	CASSSWSNEQYF	TGTGCCAGCAGCTCCTGGTCCAACGAGCAGTACTTC
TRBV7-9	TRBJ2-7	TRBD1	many	CASSTGQGEYEQYF	TGTGCCAGCAGCACGGGACAGGGGGAGTACGAGCAGTACTTC
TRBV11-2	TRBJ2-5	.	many	CASSLAGRYQETQYF	TGTGCCAGCAGCTTGGCAGGGCGGTACCAAGAGACCCAGTACTTC
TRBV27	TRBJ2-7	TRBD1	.	CASSLGTAAYEQYF	TGTGCCAGCAGTTTAGGGACAGCCGCCTACGAGCAGTACTTC
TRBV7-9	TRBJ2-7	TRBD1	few	CASSHRQGLYEQYF	TGTGCCAGCAGCCACCGACAGGGTCTCTACGAGCAGTACTTC
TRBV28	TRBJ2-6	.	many	CASQGAGANVLTF	TGTGCCTCACAGGGTGCTGGGGCCAACGTCCTGACTTTC
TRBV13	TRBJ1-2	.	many	CASSPTENYGYTF	TGTGCCAGCAGCCCCACAGAAAACTATGGCTACACCTTC
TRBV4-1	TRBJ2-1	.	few	CASSLLKTVTNNEQFF	TGCGCCAGCAGCCTACTCAAGACAGTAACCAACAATGAGCAGTTCTTC
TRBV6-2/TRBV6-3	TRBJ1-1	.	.	CASSYVEGQTEAFF	TGTGCCAGCAGTTACGTTGAAGGCCAGACAGAAGCTTTCTTT
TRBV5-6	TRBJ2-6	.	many	CASRLAGDGANVLTF	TGTGCCAGCAGGCTGGCAGGGGATGGGGCCAACGTCCTGACTTTC
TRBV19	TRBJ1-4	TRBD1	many	CASSGTATNEKLFF	TGTGCCAGTAGTGGGACAGCAACTAATGAAAAACTGTTTTTT
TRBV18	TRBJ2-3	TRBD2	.	CASSPPLAGVTDTQYF	TGTGCCAGCTCACCACCCCTAGCGGGAGTCACAGATACGCAGTATTTT
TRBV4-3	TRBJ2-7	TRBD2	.	CASSQFSSGNYEQYF	TGCGCCAGCAGCCAATTTTCTAGCGGGAACTACGAGCAGTACTTC
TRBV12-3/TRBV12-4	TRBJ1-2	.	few	CASSESGSRGYTF	TGTGCCAGCTCTGAATCAGGGTCGAGGGGCTACACCTTC
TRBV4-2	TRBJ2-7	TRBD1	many	CASSQEEGAGAYEQYF	TGTGCCAGCAGCCAAGAAGAGGGGGCGGGCGCATACGAGCAGTACTTC
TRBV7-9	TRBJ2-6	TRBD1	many	CASSPGTAFSGANVLTF	TGTGCCAGCAGCCCCGGGACAGCGTTCTCTGGGGCCAACGTCCTGACTTTC
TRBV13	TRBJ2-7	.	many	CASSPDSRSYEQYF	TGTGCCAGCAGCCCGGACTCCCGTTCCTACGAGCAGTACTTC
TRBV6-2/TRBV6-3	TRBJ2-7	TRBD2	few	CASRTIAGGAYEQYF	TGTGCCAGCAGAACCATAGCGGGGGGTGCCTACGAGCAGTACTTC
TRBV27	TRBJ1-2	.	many	CASSFRNQGRNGYTF	TGTGCCAGCAGTTTTCGAAATCAGGGGCGGAATGGCTACACCTTC
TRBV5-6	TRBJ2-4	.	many	CASSPTYGAAEAIQYF	TGTGCCAGCAGCCCAACTTATGGGGCCGCGGAGGCCATTCAGTACTTC
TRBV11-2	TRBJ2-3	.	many	CASSTGSDTQYF	TGTGCCAGCAGTACAGGATCAGATACGCAGTATTTT